What follows are 23 T cell receptor beta chains derived from one specimen sequenced in a study of early T cells in non-severe SARS-CoV-2 infection. Via MiXCR, TCRdb re-called the 5' RACE reads, giving one row per CDR3 protein. The repertoire includes about 34,000 distinct CDR3 sequences, less than 8.5% of them detected once, and more than 10% sits in the top ten. The specimen was whole blood, collected at baseline. These receptors originate from an adult who was a healthcare worker with PCR-confirmed SARS-CoV-2 infection or an uninfected control (not recorded which).

This clonotype was observed at least ten times. V gene TRBV29-1 combines with J gene TRBJ2-2; D gene ambiguous. The V end was cut by 4 bases, the J end by 3 bases, with 9 bases between. This CDR3 contains 13 residues. CDR1 is SQVTM and CDR2 is ANQGSEA in the germline V gene. The CDR3 spells CSVGRRDTGELFF. The CDR3 region has the DNA TGCAGCGTTGGTCGCAGAGACACCGGGGAGCTGTTTTTT.

In this sample, this clonotype turned up many times. The chain employs TRBV9 and TRBJ2-1, with 7 bases matching TRBD2. Looked up from germline, CDR1 is SGDLS and CDR2 is YYNGEE. The CDR3 is 16 residues long. Trimming removed 2 bases from V and 8 bases from J; junction bases left unmatched: 13. The CDR3 region is CASSVRASGEVDEQFF. The CDR3, as DNA: TGTGCCAGCAGCGTGCGGGCTAGCGGAGAGGTCGATGAGCAGTTCTTC.

A few counts support this clonotype. The chain couples TRBV18 to TRBJ2-7; D is unclear. The V end lost 3 bases, the J end lost 1 base, and 7 bases lay between the germline ends. Looked up from germline, CDR1 is KGHSH and CDR2 is LQKENI. The CDR3 totals 13 residues. CDR3 region: CASSPDESYEQYF. DNA of the CDR3: TGTGCCAGCTCACCGGACGAATCCTACGAGCAGTACTTC.

This clonotype was detected a few times. The chain employs TRBV3-1 and TRBJ2-1, with D hard to call. The germline V gene has CDR1 LGHDT and CDR2 YNNKEL (reference sequence). The CDR3 runs 14 residues. With 0 bases removed from V and 4 bases from J, the gap between germline ends came to 7 bases. The CDR3 DNA reads TGTGCCAGCAGCCAAGATAGGGTTTACAATGAGCAGTTCTTC. Translating gives CASSQDRVYNEQFF.

This clonotype was seen more than once but under ten times. J is TRBJ2-1 and V is TRBV28; TRBD2 matches 7 bases. CDR1 is MDHEN and CDR2 is SYDVKM in the germline V gene. CDR3 length: 15 residues. The trim removed 7 bases at V and 4 bases at J, leaving 10 bases unmatched. CDR3 DNA: TGTGCCAGCACCCCCCGCGGGAGATCGTACAATGAGCAGTTCTTC. Protein sequence: CASTPRGRSYNEQFF.

CDR3 coding DNA: TGTGCCAGCAGTTACGCGGGGGGCTACGAGCAGTACGTC. Its translation: CASSYAGGYEQYV. V gene TRBV6-2 or TRBV6-3 combines with J gene TRBJ2-7; 8 bases align to TRBD2. V was clipped by 2 bases and J by 3 bases; unmatched bases: 0. CDR1 MNHEY and CDR2 SVGEGT come from the germline V gene. There are 13 residues in the CDR3.

At least ten counts were recorded for this clonotype. The chain employs TRBV6-1 and TRBJ1-1; D not resolved. Germline V gene lookup returns CDR1 MNHNS and CDR2 SASEGT. The CDR3 is 11 residues long. The ends were cut back, 8 bases at V and 4 bases at J, with 8 bases in the middle. This CDR3 reads CASGGSTEAFF. The CDR3 nucleotides read TGTGCCAGCGGAGGGAGCACTGAAGCTTTCTTT.

This clonotype was detected many times. The gene calls are TRBV11-2 and TRBJ2-1; D uncertain. CDR3 length equals 13 residues. CDR1 is SGHAT and CDR2 is FQNNGV in the germline V gene. The V gene lost 0 bases and the J gene lost 5 bases, with 5 bases spanning the gap. CDR3 DNA: TGTGCCAGCAGCTTAGAATCCAACAATGAGCAGTTCTTC. Translation gives CASSLESNNEQFF.

V gene TRBV6-5 combines with J gene TRBJ2-1, with 7 bases matching TRBD1. The V gene's germline CDR1 is MNHEY and CDR2 SVGAGI. The CDR3 runs 14 residues. The junction had 0 bases not matched to a gene; V was cut back by 2 bases and J by 2 bases. CDR3 region: CASSYDRAYNEQFF. Written as DNA, the CDR3 is TGTGCCAGCAGTTACGACAGGGCCTACAATGAGCAGTTCTTC.

This clonotype was counted many times. The chain is built from TRBV7-2 and TRBJ2-7; D might be TRBD2 (5 bases). V was clipped by 1 base and J by 3 bases, with 13 bases between them. The CDR3 has 15 amino acids. Per the germline V gene, CDR1 is SGHTA and CDR2 is FQGNSA. The CDR3 DNA follows: TGTGCCAGCAGCTTAGTTCCGGGGTCCAACTACGAGCAGTACTTC. It codes for CASSLVPGSNYEQYF.

This clonotype was detected ten times or more. The rearrangement joins TRBV4-2 to TRBJ1-1; weak D call: TRBD1 (6 bases). Trimming left V 3 bases short and J 1 base short, with 9 bases between. Germline V gene lookup returns CDR1 LGHNA and CDR2 YNFKEQ. The CDR3 is 14 amino acids. CDR3: CASSHAGENTEAFF. The DNA of the CDR3 is TGTGCCAGCAGCCACGCAGGGGAGAACACTGAAGCTTTCTTT.

V usage is TRBV29-1 and J usage is TRBJ2-7, with 14 bases lining up with TRBD2. CDR1 is SQVTM and CDR2 is ANQGSEA in the germline V gene. This CDR3 has 14 amino acids. Losses at the gene ends were 5 bases for V and 6 bases for J; bases not matched to a gene: 6. The CDR3 sequence: CSVSGTSGSGEQYF. CDR3 DNA: TGCAGCGTTTCCGGGACTAGCGGGAGTGGCGAGCAGTACTTC.

This clonotype was detected many times. CDR3 nucleotides: TGTGCCAGCAGCTTGGCCGAGGTCCAGCCCCAGCATTTT. Amino acid sequence: CASSLAEVQPQHF. The chain couples TRBV7-8 to TRBJ1-5; D gene uncertain. This CDR3 region has 13 residues. V lost 3 bases to trimming and J lost 7 bases, with 10 bases between them. Germline lookup yields CDR1 SGHVS and CDR2 FQNEAQ.

This clonotype was counted at least ten times. The chain has TRBV20-1 and TRBJ2-3; 7 bases line up with TRBD2. The V gene end was trimmed by 4 bases and the J gene end by 4 bases; junction bases not matched to a gene: 14. Germline V CDR1 and CDR2: DFQATT, SNEGSKA (reference sequence). This CDR3 region has 16 residues. This chain's CDR3 is CSAIPGLYTQADTQYF. The CDR3 region has the DNA TGCAGTGCTATCCCGGGACTATACACACAGGCAGATACGCAGTATTTT.

This clonotype showed up many times. The chain uses TRBV27 and TRBJ2-5; D remains unclear. Trimming pared 3 bases from V and 4 bases from J, leaving 9 bases between. The CDR3 covers 13 residues. Germline CDR1 is MNHEY and CDR2 is SMNVEV (reference sequence). The CDR3 here is CASSLRSGETQYF. The CDR3 DNA reads TGTGCCAGCAGTTTGCGGTCGGGAGAGACCCAGTACTTC.

V gene TRBV12-3 or TRBV12-4 combines with J gene TRBJ2-1; 10 bases align to TRBD2. V was pared by 3 bases and J by 7 bases, with 12 bases of the junction left unmatched. The CDR3 consists of 17 residues. In DNA form, the CDR3 reads TGTGCCAGCAGTTTCCGAGGGGCTAGCGGGAGTACGAATGAGCAGTTCTTC. Translation gives CASSFRGASGSTNEQFF.

This clonotype was seen repeatedly, ten times or more. This rearrangement joins TRBV13 to TRBJ2-7; D is unclear. V lost 0 bases and J lost 7, with 7 bases in between. The CDR3 contains 12 residues. Germline V lookup: CDR1 PRHDT, CDR2 FYEKMQ (reference sequence). The CDR3 here is CASSLGVREQYF. The CDR3 region has the DNA TGTGCCAGCAGCTTAGGGGTAAGGGAGCAGTACTTC.

This clonotype was seen many times. The chain is built from TRBV12-3 or TRBV12-4 and TRBJ1-2, with a tentative D call TRBD1 (5 bases). The CDR3 is 14 residues long. V lost 1 base to trimming and J lost 2 bases, with 8 bases between them. The DNA for the CDR3 is TGTGCCAGCAGTTTAGAGGGGCGGAACTATGGCTACACCTTC. This translates into CASSLEGRNYGYTF.

In this sample, this clonotype turned up many times. This chain links TRBV29-1 with TRBJ2-1; D may be TRBD1 (6 bases). V shed 5 bases and J shed 4 bases, with 12 bases lying between them. The CDR3 is 13 residues long. Per germline, CDR1 SQVTM and CDR2 ANQGSEA. CDR3 sequence reads: CSVRGQTYNEQFF. The DNA for the CDR3 is TGCAGCGTTCGAGGACAGACATACAATGAGCAGTTCTTC.

This clonotype was recorded a few times. The V and J genes are TRBV3-1 and TRBJ1-5; weak D call: TRBD1 (5 bases). Germline V gene lookup returns CDR1 LGHDT and CDR2 YNNKEL (reference sequence). The CDR3 extends over 13 amino acids. V was shortened by 6 bases and J by 3 bases, with 9 bases between the two germline ends. The CDR3 region is CASRGDPNQPQHF. The DNA of the CDR3 is TGTGCCAGCAGAGGGGATCCCAATCAGCCCCAGCATTTT.

This clonotype was detected many times. This chain links TRBV7-2 with TRBJ2-7, with 7 bases matching TRBD1. V lost 5 bases to trimming and J lost 0 bases; unmatched junction nucleotides: 10. The CDR3 sequence is 16 residues long. Germline V lookup: CDR1 SGHTA, CDR2 FQGNSA. CDR3 protein: CASSQGDRGHSYEQYF. CDR3 nucleotides: TGTGCCAGCAGCCAGGGGGACAGAGGACACTCCTACGAGCAGTACTTC.

This clonotype appeared a few times. DNA for the CDR3: TGTGCCAGCAGCTTAAACGGACAAGAGACCCAGTACTTC. Translating gives CASSLNGQETQYF. The chain links TRBV11-2 to TRBJ2-5; D call uncertain. This CDR3 has 13 amino acids. Trimming removed 2 bases at V and 2 bases at J, with 6 bases between. Germline loops: CDR1 SGHAT, CDR2 FQNNGV.

The chain recombines TRBV19 with TRBJ2-2, with 8 bases that match TRBD2. Germline V gene data show CDR1 as LNHDA and CDR2 as SQIVND (reference sequence). This CDR3 has 15 amino acids. V shed 6 bases and J 1 base; nucleotides not matched to a gene: 4. The chain's CDR3 is CASSGLAVNTGELFF. In nucleotides, the CDR3 is TGTGCCAGTAGCGGACTAGCAGTGAACACCGGGGAGCTGTTTTTT.